The next 23 T cell receptor beta chains were all read from a single sample in a study of control samples from healthy donors and cancer patients. TCRdb's table, derived via immunoSEQ multiplex PCR, lists solely in-frame clones and lacks some. This sample has 200,000 or so clones, with 85% to 95% found just once. Sequencing was carried out using blood. The receptors were gathered from a man in his fifties in good health.

V usage is TRBV4-1 and J usage is TRBJ2-5; 7 bases agree with TRBD2. The germline gives CDR1 MGHRA, CDR2 YSYEKL. CDR3 length equals 14 residues. Trimming cost V 3 bases and J 4 bases; bases outside gene matches: 5. The CDR3 reads CASSQRWGGETQYF. DNA of the CDR3: TGCGCCAGCAGCCAGCGTTGGGGGGGAGAGACCCAGTACTTC.

V gene TRBV2 combines with J gene TRBJ1-5, with a tentative D call TRBD1 (6 bases). Trimming took off 2 bases at V and 0 bases at J, with 11 bases between the two ends. Per germline, CDR1 SNHLY and CDR2 FYNNEI. CDR3 length: 16 amino acids. This CDR3 is CASSERKGVSNQPQHF. CDR3 nucleotides: TGTGCCAGCAGTGAACGAAAGGGGGTTAGCAATCAGCCCCAGCATTTT.

The CDR3 region is CASRQGSAGGYTF. The DNA for the CDR3 is TGTGCCAGTAGACAGGGGAGTGCGGGAGGCTACACCTTC. The chain carries TRBV6-5 and TRBJ1-2; 8 bases are shared with TRBD1. CDR1 and CDR2 (germline): MNHEY, SVGAGI. The CDR3 loop spans 13 amino acids. The J segment lost 8 bases and the V segment lost 9 bases, leaving 11 bases of the junction unmatched.

The genes are TRBV7-3 and TRBJ1-1; 8 bases are a match to TRBD1. Germline V gene data show CDR1 as SGHTA and CDR2 as FQGTGA. The CDR3 totals 15 residues. The trim removed 5 bases at V and 5 bases at J, leaving 10 bases unmatched. The CDR3 DNA sequence: TGTGCCAGCAGCCAACTAGGGACAGGAGTAACTGAAGCTTTCTTT. It is translated as CASSQLGTGVTEAFF.

The chain combines TRBV6-6 with TRBJ1-1; D is perhaps TRBD1 (6 bases). Germline assignment: CDR1 MNHNY and CDR2 SVGAGI (reference sequence). There are 14 residues in the CDR3. V lost 4 bases, J lost 5 bases, and 14 bases lay in between. CDR3 region: CASSSNSGETEAFF. CDR3 DNA sequence: TGTGCCAGCAGTTCTAATTCAGGGGAGACTGAAGCTTTCTTT.

The V and J genes are TRBV28 and TRBJ1-5; D gene uncertain. The CDR3 sequence is 16 residues long. Germline V gene data show CDR1 as MDHEN and CDR2 as SYDVKM. V lost 3 bases, J lost 3 bases, and 15 bases lay in between. The CDR3: CASSFRAPRVNQPQHF. CDR3 bases: TGTGCCAGCAGTTTCCGGGCCCCAAGAGTCAATCAGCCCCAGCATTTT.

The chain is built from TRBV30 and TRBJ2-5; 10 nucleotides align to TRBD2. Germline V gives CDR1 GTSNPN, CDR2 SVGIG (reference sequence). The CDR3 covers 15 residues. Trimming cost V 1 base and J 7 bases; bases outside gene matches: 9. The CDR3 spells CAWSGASGGMGTQYF. The CDR3 nucleotides read TGTGCCTGGAGTGGGGCTAGCGGGGGTATGGGGACCCAGTACTTC.

This clone is a singleton in its sample. The chain carries TRBV5-6 and TRBJ2-3; either TRBD1 or TRBD2 may supply D (6 bases each). Germline CDR1 and CDR2: SGHDT and YYEEEE. The CDR3 runs to 14 residues. V dropped 2 bases and J dropped 1 base, with 8 bases sitting between them. The CDR3 loop reads CASSLGGRTDTQYF. The CDR3 DNA is TGTGCCAGCAGCTTAGGGGGGCGCACAGATACGCAGTATTTT.

The rearrangement uses TRBV29-1 and TRBJ2-7, with TRBD2 as a possible D gene (6 bases). V lost 5 bases to trimming and J lost 0 bases, with 11 bases between them. This CDR3 is 13 amino acids long. Germline loops: CDR1 SQVTM, CDR2 ANQGSEA. The CDR3 DNA sequence: TGCAGCGTTCTCGCGGGGAGCTCCTACGAGCAGTACTTC. The encoded protein is CSVLAGSSYEQYF.

The chain joins TRBV27 to TRBJ2-5; D gene ambiguous. This CDR3 is built from 14 residues. The V gene lost 2 bases and the J gene lost 4 bases, with 11 bases spanning the gap. Per the germline V gene, CDR1 is MNHEY and CDR2 is SMNVEV (reference sequence). The CDR3 nucleotides are TGTGCCAGCAGTTTAGGTGGATACACAGAGACCCAGTACTTC. Translated, it gives CASSLGGYTETQYF.

This clone was recorded many times. The chain links TRBV27 to TRBJ1-3; TRBD1 is a possible D gene (5 bases). V lost 4 bases, J lost 2 bases, and 12 bases lay in between. Germline V gene lookup returns CDR1 MNHEY and CDR2 SMNVEV (reference sequence). This CDR3 comprises 15 residues. DNA of the CDR3: TGTGCCAGCAGTTCCCTTCCAGGGCCTGGAAACACCATATATTTT. Its protein is CASSSLPGPGNTIYF.

The chain links TRBV5-1 to TRBJ2-5; TRBD2 is a possible D gene (5 bases). Germline loops: CDR1 SGHRS, CDR2 YFSETQ. The CDR3 covers 15 residues. V shed 3 bases and J shed 1 base, with 13 bases lying between them. The CDR3 bases are TGCGCCAGCAGCTATGAACCGGGGAGCCAAGAGACCCAGTACTTC. The encoded protein is CASSYEPGSQETQYF.

J is TRBJ2-1 and V is TRBV11-3, with TRBD2 matching over 7 bases. The CDR3 is 15 residues long. CDR1 and CDR2 from the germline V gene are SGHNT and YENEEA. J gave up 7 bases and V 2 bases, and 8 bases lay outside the gene matches. The CDR3 sequence is CASSLLGGSKNEQFF. CDR3 sequence (DNA): TGTGCCAGCAGCTTATTGGGGGGGTCTAAGAATGAGCAGTTCTTC.

This chain joins TRBV11-2 and TRBJ2-2, with D uncertain. Germline V CDR1 and CDR2: SGHAT, FQNNGV. The CDR3 totals 14 residues. V was pared by 3 bases and J by 5 bases, with 10 bases between. The DNA for the CDR3 is TGTGCCAGCAGCTTGAACCTTCGGACCGGGGAGCTGTTTTTT. It yields the protein CASSLNLRTGELFF.

The chain uses TRBV2 and TRBJ2-2; the match to TRBD1 covers 8 bases. Germline values: CDR1 SNHLY, CDR2 FYNNEI. CDR3 size: 15 residues. After removal of 7 bases from V and 5 bases from J, the junction contained 9 bases not matched to a gene. In DNA, the CDR3 is TGTGCCAGCACCGGACAGGGTCGGCGAACCGGGGAGCTGTTTTTT. Protein: CASTGQGRRTGELFF.

The chain carries TRBV2 and TRBJ1-2, with D perhaps TRBD1 (6 bases). The CDR3 covers 13 residues. Trimming pared 3 bases from V and 4 bases from J, leaving 9 bases between. The germline CDR1 and CDR2 sequences are SNHLY and FYNNEI. CDR3 DNA sequence: TGTGCCAGCAGTGAGGACAGCGTCTATGGCTACACCTTC. Its protein product is CASSEDSVYGYTF. The whole variable domain, remainder taken from reference TRBV2 and TRBJ1-2, is EPEVTQTPSHQVTQMGQEVILRCVPISNHLYFYWYRQILGQKVEFLVSFYNNEISEKSEIFDDQFSVERPDGSNFTLKIRSTKLEDSAMYFCASSEDSVYGYTFGSGTRLTVV.

In this sample, this clone turned up once. V gene TRBV4-2 combines with J gene TRBJ1-1, with a weak D call TRBD1 (6 bases). The CDR3 contains 16 residues. From germline, CDR1 is LGHNA and CDR2 YNFKEQ. V lost 0 bases and J lost 5, with 16 bases in between. In nucleotides, the CDR3 is TGTGCCAGCAGCCAAGAGCGGGGGCTAATAGGAACTGAAGCTTTCTTT. Its translation is CASSQERGLIGTEAFF.

The chain couples TRBV5-1 to TRBJ2-6, with D possibly TRBD1 on 5 matching bases. The germline CDR1 and CDR2 sequences are SGHRS and YFSETQ. V was trimmed by 1 base and J by 0 bases, leaving 8 bases between them. The CDR3 runs to 16 residues. CDR3 sequence (DNA): TGCGCCAGCAGCTTGCGACAGACCTCTGGGGCCAACGTCCTGACTTTC. This gives the protein CASSLRQTSGANVLTF. The variable domain in full, completed from reference TRBV5-1 and TRBJ2-6, reads KAGVTQTPRYLIKTRGQQVTLSCSPISGHRSVSWYQQTPGQGLQFLFEYFSETQRNKGNFPGRFSGRQFSNSRSEMNVSTLELGDSALYLCASSLRQTSGANVLTFGAGSRLTVL.

This clone was seen a single time. This rearrangement joins TRBV6-6 to TRBJ1-2; the D is unclear. The V gene's germline CDR1 is MNHNY and CDR2 SVGAGI (reference sequence). The CDR3 consists of 14 residues. V lost 8 bases, J lost 4 bases, and 17 bases lay in between. CDR3 in amino acids: CASSPPGGGYGYTF. The CDR3 nucleotides read TGTGCCAGCTCCCCCCCGGGAGGAGGCTATGGCTACACCTTC.

The chain uses TRBV6-5 and TRBJ1-6; D remains ambiguous. Germline V gene sequence: CDR1 MNHEY, CDR2 SVGAGI. V lost 6 bases and J 0 bases, leaving 6 bases between the germline ends. There are 14 residues in the CDR3. Here the CDR3 reads CASSQFSYNSPLHF. The CDR3 nucleotides are TGTGCCAGCAGCCAATTCTCCTATAATTCACCCCTCCACTTT.

The chain joins TRBV10-1 to TRBJ1-4; maybe TRBD1 (5 bases). CDR1 is WNHNN, CDR2 SYGVQD, per germline (reference sequence). CDR3 length: 12 amino acids. Trimming took off 3 bases at V and 14 bases at J, with 13 bases between the two ends. The CDR3 sequence is CASSDGEGHLFF. Here the CDR3 DNA reads TGCGCCAGCAGTGATGGGGAGGGGCATCTGTTTTTT.

This chain uses TRBV5-1 with TRBJ1-1; D uncertain. V was cut by 7 bases and J by 3 bases, with 16 bases left in between. The CDR3 covers 14 residues. Per the germline V gene, CDR1 is SGHRS and CDR2 is YFSETQ. The CDR3 nucleotides read TGCGCCAGCGGGCCTAGTGGGGAGGACACTGAAGCTTTCTTT. Translation gives CASGPSGEDTEAFF.

This chain connects TRBV6-6 to TRBJ1-2, with 7 bases that match TRBD1. Germline CDR1 is MNHNY and CDR2 is SVGAGI (reference sequence). The CDR3 consists of 13 residues. With V trimmed by 6 bases and J by 3 bases, 4 bases remained unmatched. The CDR3 sequence is CASSETGDYGYTF. In DNA, the CDR3 is TGTGCCAGCAGCGAAACAGGGGACTATGGCTACACCTTC.